This T cell receptor beta chain originates from a study of CD8+ T cells in alopecia areata. Across the whole study: Oral tofacitinib, 5 to 10 mg twice daily, was given in an open-label trial. Points from the study as a whole: The study found that many expanded lesional clones persisted in scalp and blood during tofacitinib. Patients shared TCRs less clearly than mice did, possibly for HLA-related reasons.

Treatment in this sample: oral pan-JAK inhibitor, 5-10 mg twice daily. Alopecia areata patients provided lesional scalp punch biopsies and peripheral blood, both collected for the study. This clone was observed a handful of times. Its antigen is unidentified. The authors extracted RNA and reverse transcribed it into cDNA as the sequencing template. Sequenced by immunoSEQ multiplex PCR; TCRdb stores in-frame clones only, minus some. This repertoire shows about 120,000 clones, 53% found once; its top ten account for just over 0.45%. Germline CDR1 is DFQATT and CDR2 is SNEGSKA (reference sequence). The V gene lost 7 bases and the J gene lost 4 bases, with 8 bases spanning the gap. The CDR3 runs 11 residues.

V gene TRBV20-1 combines with J gene TRBJ1-5; D might be TRBD1 (5 bases). The material sequenced was CD4+ T cells sorted from blood, taken at week 4, from a patient treated with tofacitinib. The TCR originated in a human donor with alopecia areata. The CDR3 DNA reads TGCAGTGTAGGGGTGAATCAGCCCCAGCATTTT. It yields the protein CSVGVNQPQHF.